The 6 T cell receptor beta chains below come from one sample, sequenced in a study of T cells in Graves' hyperthyroidism and ophthalmopathy. Amplification yielded TCR beta CDR3 regions, with RNA transcripts as the source. With the HTBI primer set, the TCR CDR3 went through a first round of RT-PCR. Using its own MiXCR run on the multiplex PCR reads, TCRdb lists one record per CDR3 protein. The sample contains about half a million distinct CDR3 sequences, roughly a quarter of which appear only once. Sequenced sample: blood. The receptor set was obtained from a woman aged 25 to 39 with Graves' ophthalmopathy.

Of note for this clonotype: It is likely a read error, because the conserved phenylalanine at the end of the CDR3 is missing. This rearrangement joins TRBV19 to TRBJ2-7, with TRBD2 as a possible D gene (5 bases). The CDR3 sequence is 15 residues long. V lost 4 bases and J lost 2, with 15 bases in between. Germline V lookup: CDR1 LNHDA, CDR2 SQIVND (reference sequence). CDR3 amino acids: CASSTTDSLAYEQYL. CDR3 bases: TGTGCCAGTAGTACCACGGACTCACTGGCCTACGAGCAGTACCTC.

V and J are TRBV4-1 and TRBJ2-5, with D tentatively TRBD2 (5 bases). CDR3 size: 15 residues. V gave up 1 base and J gave up 1 base, with 10 bases separating them. Per germline, CDR1 MGHRA and CDR2 YSYEKL. The DNA of the CDR3 is TGCGCCAGCAGCCAAGGGGAGAGTACCCAAGAGACCCAGTACTTC. As protein: CASSQGESTQETQYF.

Ten or more counts support this clonotype. The chain employs TRBV20-1 and TRBJ2-5; 11 bases agree with TRBD2. Germline trimming cut 6 bases from V and 2 bases from J; bases unmatched to any gene: 11. The germline V gene has CDR1 DFQATT and CDR2 SNEGSKA (reference sequence). CDR3 length: 16 amino acids. DNA for the CDR3: TGCAGTGCCTGGTCCGCTAGCGGGGGGTGGCAAGAGACCCAGTACTTC. It is translated as CSAWSASGGWQETQYF.

The CDR3 spells CASSLKPRGEAFF. CDR3 in DNA: TGTGCCAGCAGTCTTAAACCCCGGGGTGAAGCTTTCTTT. The V gene is TRBV12-3 or TRBV12-4, the J gene TRBJ1-1; no clear D gene. CDR3 length: 13 residues. V was trimmed by 5 bases and J by 7 bases, leaving 14 bases between them.

The chain couples TRBV6-1 to TRBJ1-2, with TRBD1 as a possible D gene (5 bases). Trimming left V 6 bases short and J 4 bases short, with 18 bases between. There are 15 residues in the CDR3. CDR1 and CDR2 (germline): MNHNS, SASEGT. The CDR3, as DNA: TGTGCCAGCAGGCCCGGGACCGAAGGCTTCTATGGCTACACCTTC. The encoded protein is CASRPGTEGFYGYTF.

This clonotype was seen a few times. The rearrangement links TRBV20-1 to TRBJ2-2, with 8 bases fitting TRBD1. Unmatched junction bases numbered 4, after V lost 3 bases and J lost 4 bases. Per germline, CDR1 DFQATT and CDR2 SNEGSKA (reference sequence). CDR3 length: 14 residues. CDR3: CSARGQGATGELFF. DNA of the CDR3: TGCAGTGCTAGGGGTCAGGGGGCCACCGGGGAGCTGTTTTTT.